This T cell receptor beta chain stems from a study of response to subunit inactivated influenza vaccine. The study, taken as a whole, reports: Every seasonal influenza vaccination brings in few new T cells, the authors suggested.

This clonotype turned up a few times. Its antigen is unknown. Trimming removed 1 base at V and 6 bases at J, with 11 bases between. Germline lookup yields CDR1 LGHNA and CDR2 YSLEER. The CDR3 has 14 amino acids. TCRdb re-analysed the RT-PCR reads in MiXCR, keeping a single row per CDR3 protein. The sample lists hundreds of thousands of distinct CDR3 sequences; approximately 14% were seen once. Sequenced here: PBMCs from blood, sampled approximately 15 days before vaccination. The chain uses TRBV4-3 and TRBJ2-3; no clear D gene. The TCR originated in a man aged 50 to 60 who received an inactivated influenza vaccine. CDR3 residues: CASSQASLADTQYF. Written as DNA, the CDR3 is TGCGCCAGCAGCCAAGCGTCCCTGGCGGATACGCAGTATTTT.